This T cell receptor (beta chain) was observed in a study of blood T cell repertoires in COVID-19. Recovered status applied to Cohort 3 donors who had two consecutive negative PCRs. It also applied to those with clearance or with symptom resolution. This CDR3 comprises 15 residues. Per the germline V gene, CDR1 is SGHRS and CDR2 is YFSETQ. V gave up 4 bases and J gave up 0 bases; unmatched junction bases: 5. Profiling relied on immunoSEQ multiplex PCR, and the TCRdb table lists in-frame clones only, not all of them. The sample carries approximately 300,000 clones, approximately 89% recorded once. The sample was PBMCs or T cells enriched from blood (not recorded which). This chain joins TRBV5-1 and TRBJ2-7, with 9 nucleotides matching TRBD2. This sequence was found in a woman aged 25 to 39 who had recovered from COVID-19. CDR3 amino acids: CASSPSGRSSYEQYF. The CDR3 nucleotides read TGCGCCAGCAGCCCGAGCGGGAGGAGCTCCTACGAGCAGTACTTC. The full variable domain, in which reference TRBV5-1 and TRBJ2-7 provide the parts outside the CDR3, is KAGVTQTPRYLIKTRGQQVTLSCSPISGHRSVSWYQQTPGQGLQFLFEYFSETQRNKGNFPGRFSGRQFSNSRSEMNVSTLELGDSALYLCASSPSGRSSYEQYFGPGTRLTVT.